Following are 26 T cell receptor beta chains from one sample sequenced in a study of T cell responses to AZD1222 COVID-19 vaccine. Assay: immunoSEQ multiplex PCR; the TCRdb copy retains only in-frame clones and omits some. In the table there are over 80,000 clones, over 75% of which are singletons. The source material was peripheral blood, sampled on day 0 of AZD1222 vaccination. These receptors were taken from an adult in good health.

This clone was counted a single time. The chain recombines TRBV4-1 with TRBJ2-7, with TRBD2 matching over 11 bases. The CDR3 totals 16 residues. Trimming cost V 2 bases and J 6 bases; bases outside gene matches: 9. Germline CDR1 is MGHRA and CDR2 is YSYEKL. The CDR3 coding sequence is TGCGCCAGCAGCCAACCTACTAGCGGGAGACCGGGCGAGCAGTACTTC. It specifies CASSQPTSGRPGEQYF.

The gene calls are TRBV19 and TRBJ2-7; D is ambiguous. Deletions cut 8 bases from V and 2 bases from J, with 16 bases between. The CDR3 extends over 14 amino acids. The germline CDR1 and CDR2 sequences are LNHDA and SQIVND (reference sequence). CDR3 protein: CASSGASAAYEQYF. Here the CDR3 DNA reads TGTGCCAGTTCAGGCGCGAGTGCGGCCTACGAGCAGTACTTC.

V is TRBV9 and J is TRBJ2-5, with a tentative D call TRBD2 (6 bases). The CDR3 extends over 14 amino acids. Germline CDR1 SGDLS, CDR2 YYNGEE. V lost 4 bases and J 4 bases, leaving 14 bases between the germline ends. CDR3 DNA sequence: TGTGCCAGCAGCTCCCGGACTAACGTAGAGACCCAGTACTTC. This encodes CASSSRTNVETQYF.

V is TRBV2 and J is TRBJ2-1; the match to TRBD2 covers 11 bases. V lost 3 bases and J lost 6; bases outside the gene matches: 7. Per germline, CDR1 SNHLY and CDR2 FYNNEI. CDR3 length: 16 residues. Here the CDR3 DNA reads TGTGCCAGCAGTGAGCTAGCGGGAGGAAAAGGCAATGAGCAGTTCTTC. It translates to CASSELAGGKGNEQFF.

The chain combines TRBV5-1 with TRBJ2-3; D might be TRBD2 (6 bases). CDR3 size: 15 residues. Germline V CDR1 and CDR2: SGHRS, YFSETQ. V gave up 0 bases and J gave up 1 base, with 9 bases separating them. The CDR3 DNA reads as TGCGCCAGCAGCTTGGAATTAGCGGGCACAGATACGCAGTATTTT. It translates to CASSLELAGTDTQYF.

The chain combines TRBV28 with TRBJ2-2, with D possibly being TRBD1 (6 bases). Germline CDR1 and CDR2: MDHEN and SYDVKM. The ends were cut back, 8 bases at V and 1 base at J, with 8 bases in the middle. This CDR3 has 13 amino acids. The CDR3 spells CASQTGNTGELFF. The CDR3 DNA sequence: TGTGCCAGCCAGACAGGGAACACCGGGGAGCTGTTTTTT. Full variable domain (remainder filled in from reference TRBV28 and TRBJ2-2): DVKVTQSSRYLVKRTGEKVFLECVQDMDHENMFWYRQDPGLGLRLIYFSYDVKMKEKGDIPEGYSVSREKKERFSLILESASTNQTSMYLCASQTGNTGELFFGEGSRLTVL.

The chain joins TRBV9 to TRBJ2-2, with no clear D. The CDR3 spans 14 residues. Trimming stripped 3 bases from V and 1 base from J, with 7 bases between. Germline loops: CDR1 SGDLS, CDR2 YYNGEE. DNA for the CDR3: TGTGCCAGCAGCGGTGCGGTGAACACCGGGGAGCTGTTTTTT. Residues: CASSGAVNTGELFF.

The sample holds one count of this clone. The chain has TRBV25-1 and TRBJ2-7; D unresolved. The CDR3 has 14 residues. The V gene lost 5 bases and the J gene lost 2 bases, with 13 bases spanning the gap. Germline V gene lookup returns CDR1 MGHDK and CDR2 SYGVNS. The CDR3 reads CASSNRMGTYEQYF. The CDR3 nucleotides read TGTGCCAGCAGTAATAGGATGGGAACCTACGAGCAGTACTTC.

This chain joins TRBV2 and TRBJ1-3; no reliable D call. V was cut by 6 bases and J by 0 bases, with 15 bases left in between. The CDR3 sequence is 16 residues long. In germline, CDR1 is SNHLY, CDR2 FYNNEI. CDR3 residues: CASRELYSGSGNTIYF. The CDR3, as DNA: TGTGCCAGCAGAGAATTATACAGCGGCTCTGGAAACACCATATATTTT. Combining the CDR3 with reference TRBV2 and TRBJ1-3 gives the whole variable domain EPEVTQTPSHQVTQMGQEVILRCVPISNHLYFYWYRQILGQKVEFLVSFYNNEISEKSEIFDDQFSVERPDGSNFTLKIRSTKLEDSAMYFCASRELYSGSGNTIYFGEGSWLTVV.

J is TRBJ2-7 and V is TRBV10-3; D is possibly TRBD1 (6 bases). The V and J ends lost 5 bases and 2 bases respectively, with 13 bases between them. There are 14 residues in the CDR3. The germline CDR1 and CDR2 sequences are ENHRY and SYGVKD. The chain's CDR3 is CAISQRQDTYEQYF. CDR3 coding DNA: TGTGCCATCAGTCAGCGACAGGACACCTACGAGCAGTACTTC.

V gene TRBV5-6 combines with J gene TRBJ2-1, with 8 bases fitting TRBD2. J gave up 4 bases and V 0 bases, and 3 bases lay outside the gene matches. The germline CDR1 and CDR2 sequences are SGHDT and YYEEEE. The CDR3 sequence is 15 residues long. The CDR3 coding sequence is TGTGCCAGCAGCTTGGTTTCGGGGGGGTACAATGAGCAGTTCTTC. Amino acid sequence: CASSLVSGGYNEQFF.

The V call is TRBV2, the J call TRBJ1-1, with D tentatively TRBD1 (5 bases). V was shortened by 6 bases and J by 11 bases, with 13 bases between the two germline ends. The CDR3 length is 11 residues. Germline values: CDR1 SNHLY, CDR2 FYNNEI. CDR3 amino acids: CASRDGGPAFF. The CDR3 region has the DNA TGTGCCAGCAGGGACGGGGGACCCGCTTTCTTT.

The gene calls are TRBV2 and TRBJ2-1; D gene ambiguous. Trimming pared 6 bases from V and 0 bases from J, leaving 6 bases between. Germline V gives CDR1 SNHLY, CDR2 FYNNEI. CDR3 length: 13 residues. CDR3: CASRVFSYNEQFF. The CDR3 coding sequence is TGTGCCAGCAGAGTCTTCTCCTACAATGAGCAGTTCTTC.

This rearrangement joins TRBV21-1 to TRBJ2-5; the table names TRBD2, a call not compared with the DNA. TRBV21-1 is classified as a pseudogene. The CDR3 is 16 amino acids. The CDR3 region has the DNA TGTGCCAGCAGCAAGGAGGTTCTGGGCCCATGGGAGACCCAGTACTTC. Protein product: CASSKEVLGPWETQYF.

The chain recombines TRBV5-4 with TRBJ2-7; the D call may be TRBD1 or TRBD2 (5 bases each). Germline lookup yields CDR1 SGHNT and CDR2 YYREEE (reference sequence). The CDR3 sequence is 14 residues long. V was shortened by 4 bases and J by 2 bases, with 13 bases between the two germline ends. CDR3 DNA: TGTGCCAGCAGCGCCCGGGACGGCACCTACGAGCAGTACTTC. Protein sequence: CASSARDGTYEQYF.

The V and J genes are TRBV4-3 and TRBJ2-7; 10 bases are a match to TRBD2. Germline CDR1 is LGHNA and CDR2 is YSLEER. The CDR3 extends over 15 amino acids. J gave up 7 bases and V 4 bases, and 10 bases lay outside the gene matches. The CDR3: CASSPGLAVSGEQYF. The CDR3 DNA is TGCGCCAGCAGCCCCGGACTAGCGGTCTCCGGGGAGCAGTACTTC.

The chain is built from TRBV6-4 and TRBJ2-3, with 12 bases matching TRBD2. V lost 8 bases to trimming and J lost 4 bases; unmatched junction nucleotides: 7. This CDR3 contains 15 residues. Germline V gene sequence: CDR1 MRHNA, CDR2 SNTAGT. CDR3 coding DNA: TGTGCCAGCTCCCGACTAGCGGGAGACGCAGATACGCAGTATTTT. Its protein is CASSRLAGDADTQYF.

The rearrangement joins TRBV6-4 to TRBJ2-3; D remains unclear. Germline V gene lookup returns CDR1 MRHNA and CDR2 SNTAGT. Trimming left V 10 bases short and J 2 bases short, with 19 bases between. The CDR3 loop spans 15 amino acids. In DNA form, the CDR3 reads TGTGCCACCAGCCCCTCCGTAGATTTCACAGATACGCAGTATTTT. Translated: CATSPSVDFTDTQYF.

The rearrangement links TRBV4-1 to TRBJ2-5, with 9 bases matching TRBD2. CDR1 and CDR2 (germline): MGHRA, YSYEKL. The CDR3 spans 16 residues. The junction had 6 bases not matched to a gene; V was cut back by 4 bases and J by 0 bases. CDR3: CASSPTSGQYQETQYF. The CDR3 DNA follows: TGCGCCAGCAGCCCGACTAGCGGACAGTACCAAGAGACCCAGTACTTC.

This CDR3 reads CASSDSLARGYNEQFF. The CDR3 DNA sequence: TGCGCCAGCAGTGACTCACTAGCGAGAGGGTACAATGAGCAGTTCTTC. V and J are TRBV10-1 and TRBJ2-1; 7 bases map to TRBD2. The V and J ends lost 3 bases and 4 bases, in that order; junction bases with no gene match: 9. Germline V gene data show CDR1 as WNHNN and CDR2 as SYGVQD (reference sequence). The CDR3 is 16 residues long.

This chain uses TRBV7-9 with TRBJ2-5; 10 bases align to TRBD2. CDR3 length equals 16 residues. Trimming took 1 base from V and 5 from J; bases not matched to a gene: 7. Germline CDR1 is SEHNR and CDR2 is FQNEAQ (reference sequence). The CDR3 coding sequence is TGTGCCAGCAGCTTAGGGGGACTAGCGCTTTGGGAGACCCAGTACTTC. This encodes CASSLGGLALWETQYF.

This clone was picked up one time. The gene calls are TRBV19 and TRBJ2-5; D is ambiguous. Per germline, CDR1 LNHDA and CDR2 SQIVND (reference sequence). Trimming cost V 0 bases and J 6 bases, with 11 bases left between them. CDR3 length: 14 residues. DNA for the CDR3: TGTGCCAGTAGTATAGATCGGGCAGGAAAGACCCAGTACTTC. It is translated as CASSIDRAGKTQYF.

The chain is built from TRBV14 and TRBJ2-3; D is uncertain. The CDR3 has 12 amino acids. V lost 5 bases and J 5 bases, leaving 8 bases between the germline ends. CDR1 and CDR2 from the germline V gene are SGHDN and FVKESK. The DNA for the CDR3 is TGTGCCAGCAGCAGCATCGGAGATACGCAGTATTTT. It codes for CASSSIGDTQYF.

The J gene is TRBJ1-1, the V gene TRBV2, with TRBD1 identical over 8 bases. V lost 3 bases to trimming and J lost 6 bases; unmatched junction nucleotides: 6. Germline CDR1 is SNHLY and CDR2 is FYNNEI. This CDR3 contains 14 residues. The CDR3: CASSEDRVKAEAFF. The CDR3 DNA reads TGTGCCAGCAGTGAGGACAGGGTTAAGGCTGAAGCTTTCTTT. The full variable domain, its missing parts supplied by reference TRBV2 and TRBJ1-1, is EPEVTQTPSHQVTQMGQEVILRCVPISNHLYFYWYRQILGQKVEFLVSFYNNEISEKSEIFDDQFSVERPDGSNFTLKIRSTKLEDSAMYFCASSEDRVKAEAFFGQGTRLTVV.

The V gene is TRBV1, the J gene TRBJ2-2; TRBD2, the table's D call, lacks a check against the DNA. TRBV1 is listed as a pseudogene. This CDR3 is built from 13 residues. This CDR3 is CTSSPSFCGELFF. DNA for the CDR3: TGCACCAGCAGCCCGTCGTTCTGCGGGGAGCTGTTTTTT.

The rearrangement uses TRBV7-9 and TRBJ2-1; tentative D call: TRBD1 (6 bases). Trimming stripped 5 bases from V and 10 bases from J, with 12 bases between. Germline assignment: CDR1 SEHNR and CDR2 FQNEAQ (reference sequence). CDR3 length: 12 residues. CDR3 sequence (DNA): TGTGCCAGCAGCCCCAGGGGCCCCGAGCAGTTCTTC. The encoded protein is CASSPRGPEQFF.